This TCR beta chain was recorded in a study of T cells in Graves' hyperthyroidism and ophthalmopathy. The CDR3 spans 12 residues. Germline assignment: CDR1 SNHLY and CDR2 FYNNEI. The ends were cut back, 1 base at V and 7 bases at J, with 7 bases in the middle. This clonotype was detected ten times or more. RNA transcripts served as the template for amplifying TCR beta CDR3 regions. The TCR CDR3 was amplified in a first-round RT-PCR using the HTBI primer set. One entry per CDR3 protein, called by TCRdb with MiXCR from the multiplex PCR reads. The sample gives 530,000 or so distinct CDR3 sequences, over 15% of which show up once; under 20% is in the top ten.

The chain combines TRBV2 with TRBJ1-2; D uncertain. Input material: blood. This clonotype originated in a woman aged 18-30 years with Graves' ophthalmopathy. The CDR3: CASSEEEFGYTF. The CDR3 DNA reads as TGTGCCAGCAGTGAAGAAGAGTTTGGCTACACCTTC.